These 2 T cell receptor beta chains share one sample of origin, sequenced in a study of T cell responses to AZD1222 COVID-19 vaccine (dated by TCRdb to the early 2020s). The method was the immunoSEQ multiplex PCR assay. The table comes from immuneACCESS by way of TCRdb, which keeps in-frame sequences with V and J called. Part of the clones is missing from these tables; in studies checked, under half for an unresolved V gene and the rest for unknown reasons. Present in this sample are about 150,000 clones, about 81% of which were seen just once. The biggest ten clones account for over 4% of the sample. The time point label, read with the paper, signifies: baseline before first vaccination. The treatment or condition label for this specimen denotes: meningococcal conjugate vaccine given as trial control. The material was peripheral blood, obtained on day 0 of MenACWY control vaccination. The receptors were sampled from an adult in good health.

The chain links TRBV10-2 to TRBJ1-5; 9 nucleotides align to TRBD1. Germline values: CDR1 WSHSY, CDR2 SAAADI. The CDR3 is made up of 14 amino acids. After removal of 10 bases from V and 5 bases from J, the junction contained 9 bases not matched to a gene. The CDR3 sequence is CATSARQGDQPQHF. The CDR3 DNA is TGCGCCACCTCGGCTCGACAGGGGGATCAGCCCCAGCATTTT.

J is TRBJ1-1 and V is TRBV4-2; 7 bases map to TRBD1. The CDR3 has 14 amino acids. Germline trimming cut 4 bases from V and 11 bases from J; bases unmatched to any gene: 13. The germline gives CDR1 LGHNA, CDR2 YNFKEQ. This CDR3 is CASSRTNDGTAAFF. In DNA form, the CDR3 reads TGTGCCAGCAGCCGTACGAATGATGGGACAGCCGCTTTCTTT.